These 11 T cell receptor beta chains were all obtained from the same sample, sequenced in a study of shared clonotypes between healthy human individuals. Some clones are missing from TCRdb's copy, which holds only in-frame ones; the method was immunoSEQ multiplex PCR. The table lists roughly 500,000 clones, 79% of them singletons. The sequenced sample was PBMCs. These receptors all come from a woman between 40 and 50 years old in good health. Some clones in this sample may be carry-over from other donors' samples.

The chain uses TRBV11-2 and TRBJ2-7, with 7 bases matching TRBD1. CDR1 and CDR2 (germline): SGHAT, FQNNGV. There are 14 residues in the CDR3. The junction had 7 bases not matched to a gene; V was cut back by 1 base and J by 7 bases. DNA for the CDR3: TGTGCCAGCAGCTTAGTCGGGACAGTTGGTGAGCAGTACTTC. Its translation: CASSLVGTVGEQYF.

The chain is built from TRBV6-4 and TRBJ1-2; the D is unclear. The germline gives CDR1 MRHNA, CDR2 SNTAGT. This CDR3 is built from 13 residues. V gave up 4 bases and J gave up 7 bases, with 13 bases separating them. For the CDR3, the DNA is TGTGCCAGCAGTGCAGAGGGAAGAAGTGGCTACACCTTC. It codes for CASSAEGRSGYTF.

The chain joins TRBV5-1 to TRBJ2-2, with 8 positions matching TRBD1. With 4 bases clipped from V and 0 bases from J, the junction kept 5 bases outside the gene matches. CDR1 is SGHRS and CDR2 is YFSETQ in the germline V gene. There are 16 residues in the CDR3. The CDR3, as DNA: TGCGCCAGCAGCATGTGGACAGGGTCGAACACCGGGGAGCTGTTTTTT. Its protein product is CASSMWTGSNTGELFF.

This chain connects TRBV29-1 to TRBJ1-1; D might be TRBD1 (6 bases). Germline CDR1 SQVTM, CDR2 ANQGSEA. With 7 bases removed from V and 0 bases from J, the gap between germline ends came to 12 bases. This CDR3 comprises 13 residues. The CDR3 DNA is TGCAGCGGATTCGGACAGTTGAACACTGAAGCTTTCTTT. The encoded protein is CSGFGQLNTEAFF.

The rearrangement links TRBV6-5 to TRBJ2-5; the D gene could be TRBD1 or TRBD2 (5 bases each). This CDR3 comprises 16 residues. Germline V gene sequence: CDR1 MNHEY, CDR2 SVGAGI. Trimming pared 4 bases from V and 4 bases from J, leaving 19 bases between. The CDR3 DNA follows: TGTGCCAGCAGTTGGGACGGAGTAAGAAGAGGAGAGACCCAGTACTTC. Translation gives CASSWDGVRRGETQYF.

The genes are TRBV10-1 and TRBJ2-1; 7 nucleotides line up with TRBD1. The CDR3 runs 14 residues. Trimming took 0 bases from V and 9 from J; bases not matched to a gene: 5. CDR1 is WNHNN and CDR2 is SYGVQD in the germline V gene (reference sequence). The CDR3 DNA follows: TGCGCCAGCAGTGAGTCGACAGGGTACGGTGAGCAGTTCTTC. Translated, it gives CASSESTGYGEQFF.

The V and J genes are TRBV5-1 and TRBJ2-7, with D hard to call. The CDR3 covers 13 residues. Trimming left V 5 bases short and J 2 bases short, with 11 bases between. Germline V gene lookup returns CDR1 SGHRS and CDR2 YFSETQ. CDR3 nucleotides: TGCGCCAGCAGAGAGGCGGTGACCTACGAGCAGTACTTC. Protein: CASREAVTYEQYF.

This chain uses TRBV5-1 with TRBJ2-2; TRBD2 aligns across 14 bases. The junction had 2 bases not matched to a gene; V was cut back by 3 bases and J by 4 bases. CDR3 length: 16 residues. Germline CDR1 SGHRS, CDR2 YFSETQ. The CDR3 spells CASSWGLAGVTGELFF. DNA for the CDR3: TGCGCCAGCAGCTGGGGACTAGCGGGAGTCACCGGGGAGCTGTTTTTT.

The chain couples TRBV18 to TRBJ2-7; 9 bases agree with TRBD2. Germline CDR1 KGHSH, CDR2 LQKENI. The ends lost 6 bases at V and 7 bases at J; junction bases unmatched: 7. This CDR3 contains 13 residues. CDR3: CASSLAGEVEQYF. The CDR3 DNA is TGTGCCAGCTCGTTAGCGGGAGAGGTGGAGCAGTACTTC. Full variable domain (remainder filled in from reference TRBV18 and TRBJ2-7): NAGVMQNPRHLVRRRGQEARLRCSPMKGHSHVYWYRQLPEEGLKFMVYLQKENIIDESGMPKERFSAEFPKEGPSILRIQQVVRGDSAAYFCASSLAGEVEQYFGPGTRLTVT.

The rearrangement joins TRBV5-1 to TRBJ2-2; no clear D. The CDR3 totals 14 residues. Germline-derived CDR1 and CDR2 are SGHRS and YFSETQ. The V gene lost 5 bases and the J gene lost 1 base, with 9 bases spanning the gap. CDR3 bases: TGCGCCAGCAGGGGTGGTAGGAACACCGGGGAGCTGTTTTTT. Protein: CASRGGRNTGELFF.

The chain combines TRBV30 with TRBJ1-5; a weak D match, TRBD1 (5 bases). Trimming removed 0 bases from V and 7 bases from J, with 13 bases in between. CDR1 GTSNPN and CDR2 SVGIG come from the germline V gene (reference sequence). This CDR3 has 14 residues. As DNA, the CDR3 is TGTGCCTGGAGTGTACTGACAGCGGGGCAGCCCCAGCATTTT. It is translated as CAWSVLTAGQPQHF.